The T cell receptor (beta chain) described here comes from a study of blood T cell repertoires in COVID-19. For the study at large: In each case, the material was cDNA or gDNA derived from T cells, B-cell-depleted T cells, or PBMCs.

Generated by immunoSEQ multiplex PCR, the TCRdb table keeps only in-frame clones and is missing some. There are tens of thousands of clones in the sample; 65% to 85% occur only once, and roughly 4.5% lies in the top ten. This receptor was obtained from a woman in her sixties with acute or convalescent COVID-19. Sequenced: peripheral blood.

The CDR3 region has the DNA TGCGCCAGCAGCTCCGGACAGAAAATAAACACTGAAGCTTTCTTT. Its translation is CASSSGQKINTEAFF. The J gene is TRBJ1-1, the V gene TRBV5-1; maybe TRBD1 (6 bases). Germline CDR1 SGHRS, CDR2 YFSETQ. The CDR3 has 15 amino acids. V was pared by 3 bases and J by 2 bases, with 14 bases between.